These 14 T cell receptor beta chains originate from one sample sequenced in a study of somatic mutations in cytotoxic T cells in rheumatoid arthritis. Libraries were prepared by immunoSEQ multiplex PCR; TCRdb keeps only in-frame clonotypes and omits some of them. The repertoire includes roughly 9,800 clones, around four fifths of them detected once, and roughly 23% sits in the top ten. The specimen sequenced was CD8+ T cells sorted from blood. Every receptor here comes from a man aged 50-60 years in good health.

This clone is labeled large. This chain joins TRBV11-2 and TRBJ1-2, with D possibly matching TRBD1 (5 bases). The CDR3 totals 16 residues. Germline V gene sequence: CDR1 SGHAT, CDR2 FQNNGV. V lost 5 bases and J 7 bases, leaving 23 bases between the germline ends. The CDR3 protein is CASSPSGAGTFSGYTF. The CDR3 bases are TGTGCCAGCAGCCCATCCGGGGCAGGGACTTTCTCTGGCTACACCTTC.

Written as DNA, the CDR3 is TGCGCCAGCAGTCCGGGACTAGCTGACAATGAGCAGTTCTTC. Protein sequence: CASSPGLADNEQFF. The chain carries TRBV4-1 and TRBJ2-1, with TRBD2 matching 9 bases. The CDR3 is made up of 14 amino acids. V was pared by 6 bases and J by 5 bases, with 5 bases of the junction left unmatched. The germline CDR1 and CDR2 sequences are MGHRA and YSYEKL.

This sequence joins TRBV28 and TRBJ2-1; a weak D match, TRBD2 (6 bases). Germline-derived CDR1 and CDR2 are MDHEN and SYDVKM. The V gene lost 8 bases and the J gene lost 0 bases, with 14 bases spanning the gap. This CDR3 region has 15 residues. CDR3 protein: CASETAGGSYNEQFF. CDR3 nucleotides: TGTGCCAGCGAAACCGCCGGGGGCTCCTACAATGAGCAGTTCTTC.

This clone is termed large (0.1 to 1%). The chain combines TRBV6-1 with TRBJ2-3; a possible D gene is TRBD1 (6 bases). V lost 4 bases and J 3 bases, leaving 8 bases between the germline ends. The CDR3 is 13 amino acids. In germline, CDR1 is MNHNS, CDR2 SASEGT. This CDR3 reads CASSGQETDTQYF. CDR3 nucleotides: TGTGCCAGCAGTGGACAGGAAACAGATACGCAGTATTTT.

The chain couples TRBV4-1 to TRBJ2-6; a weak D match, TRBD1 (5 bases). The CDR3 consists of 18 residues. Germline V gives CDR1 MGHRA, CDR2 YSYEKL. V was trimmed by 3 bases and J by 4 bases, leaving 19 bases between them. The CDR3 coding sequence is TGCGCCAGCAGCCACCTACAGGTACTAAAGGCGGGGGCCAACGTCCTGACTTTC. Its translation is CASSHLQVLKAGANVLTF.

Within the sample, this clone is medium-sized. V usage is TRBV29-1 and J usage is TRBJ2-1; 7 bases are a match to TRBD1. Germline trimming cut 5 bases from V and 4 bases from J; bases unmatched to any gene: 11. Germline lookup yields CDR1 SQVTM and CDR2 ANQGSEA. This CDR3 has 15 residues. Here the CDR3 reads CSVPVGDSDYNEQFF. Written as DNA, the CDR3 is TGCAGCGTTCCAGTTGGGGACAGCGATTACAATGAGCAGTTCTTC.

The rearrangement uses TRBV14 and TRBJ1-2; D unresolved. CDR1 is SGHDN, CDR2 FVKESK, per germline. Trimming pared 4 bases from V and 5 bases from J, leaving 11 bases between. CDR3 length equals 13 residues. The CDR3 is CASSPEPWYGYTF. The CDR3, as DNA: TGTGCCAGCAGCCCCGAGCCCTGGTATGGCTACACCTTC.

CDR3: CASSLAADHGPQHF. In nucleotides, the CDR3 is TGTGCCAGCAGCTTGGCAGCGGACCACGGGCCCCAGCATTTT. The chain combines TRBV7-9 with TRBJ1-5, with no clear D. The V end lost 3 bases, the J end lost 9 bases, and 15 bases lay between the germline ends. Germline V gene sequence: CDR1 SEHNR, CDR2 FQNEAQ (reference sequence). This CDR3 contains 14 residues.

The J gene is TRBJ2-7, the V gene TRBV5-4, with 10 bases aligning to TRBD1. The CDR3 totals 15 residues. Germline values: CDR1 SGHNT, CDR2 YYREEE (reference sequence). Losses at the gene ends were 6 bases for V and 6 bases for J; bases not matched to a gene: 12. CDR3 in DNA: TGTGCCAGCACCGGGGTGGGGACAGGGGATTTCGAGCAGTACTTC. This gives the protein CASTGVGTGDFEQYF.

This clone is medium-sized by share. The CDR3 spells CASSLFWSRNGELFF. In DNA form, the CDR3 reads TGTGCCAGCAGTTTATTCTGGAGCCGGAACGGGGAGCTGTTTTTT. The J gene is TRBJ2-2, the V gene TRBV27, with D hard to call. Germline V lookup: CDR1 MNHEY, CDR2 SMNVEV (reference sequence). The CDR3 contains 15 residues. The V gene lost 1 base and the J gene lost 7 bases, with 13 bases spanning the gap.

V and J are TRBV15 and TRBJ1-5; D remains unclear. This CDR3 has 13 amino acids. With 5 bases removed from V and 7 bases from J, the gap between germline ends came to 12 bases. Germline-derived CDR1 and CDR2 are LNHNV and YYDKDF (reference sequence). The CDR3 sequence is CATSGPQRQPQHF. DNA of the CDR3: TGTGCCACCAGCGGTCCACAGCGGCAGCCCCAGCATTTT. The complete variable domain, with remaining parts taken from reference TRBV15 and TRBJ1-5, reads DAMVIQNPRYQVTQFGKPVTLSCSQTLNHNVMYWYQQKSSQAPKLLFHYYDKDFNNEADTPDNFQSRRPNTSFCFLDIRSPGLGDTAMYLCATSGPQRQPQHFGDGTRLSIL.

This chain uses TRBV6-4 with TRBJ2-1, with TRBD2 matching 11 bases. The J segment lost 7 bases and the V segment lost 3 bases, leaving 5 bases of the junction unmatched. CDR1 MRHNA and CDR2 SNTAGT come from the germline V gene. The CDR3 spans 15 residues. CDR3 loop: CASSDTSGRVNEQFF. The CDR3 DNA follows: TGTGCCAGCAGTGATACTAGCGGGAGAGTGAATGAGCAGTTCTTC.

V gene TRBV21-1 combines with J gene TRBJ1-1; TRBD1 is the table's D call, not checked against the DNA. TRBV21-1 is termed a pseudogene. The CDR3 runs to 16 residues. CDR3 DNA: TGTGCCAGCAGCAAGGGGACAGACAAATGGGGCACTGAAGCTTTCTTT. This encodes CASSKGTDKWGTEAFF.

The J gene is TRBJ2-2, the V gene TRBV4-1; the D gene is possibly TRBD2 (6 bases). The CDR3 runs to 15 residues. The germline CDR1 and CDR2 sequences are MGHRA and YSYEKL. V was shortened by 1 base and J by 3 bases, with 9 bases between the two germline ends. DNA for the CDR3: TGCGCCAGCAGCCAAGGCGGGACCTACACCGGGGAGCTGTTTTTT. Residues: CASSQGGTYTGELFF.